These T cell receptor beta chains were read from a single sample in a study of human T cells and chemical hapten exposure. TCRdb itself ran the RACE reads through MiXCR, one entry per CDR3 protein. The sample lists 180,000 or so distinct CDR3 sequences, about 31% occurring once. The sequences come from whole blood, collected in connection with sensitization to the hapten diphenylcyclopropenone (DPC). Source of these receptors: a woman aged 25-40 years with alopecia areata. Some clones in this sample may be carry-over from other donors' samples. Each CDR3 is given with its conserved first and last residue. A D gene is named only where the DNA matches it firmly. Part of the rows lack a size; the others show once, few, many or a class for expanded clones.

clone size | J gene | V gene | D gene | CDR3 protein | CDR3 DNA
few | TRBJ1-3 | TRBV5-6 | . | CASSLRGPQGVAGNTIYF | TGTGCCAGCAGCTTGCGGGGCCCTCAGGGTGTTGCTGGAAACACCATATATTTT
. | TRBJ2-7 | TRBV28 | TRBD1 | CASSPLGFAGGEQYF | TGTGCCAGCAGCCCCCTGGGATTTGCAGGGGGCGAGCAGTACTTC
. | TRBJ2-1 | TRBV20-1 | . | CSASLRTTYNEQFF | TGCAGTGCTAGTCTGCGGACTACTTACAATGAGCAGTTCTTC
. | TRBJ2-7 | TRBV6-5 | TRBD1 | CASRGTGAYEQYF | TGTGCCAGCAGGGGGACAGGGGCCTACGAGCAGTACTTC
. | TRBJ1-2 | TRBV28 | . | CASSLWAGTYGYTF | TGTGCCAGCAGTTTATGGGCAGGAACCTATGGCTACACCTTC
. | TRBJ1-1 | TRBV4-3 | TRBD1 | CASSEVATGVLNTEAFF | TGCGCCAGCAGCGAAGTAGCTACAGGGGTCCTCAACACTGAAGCTTTCTTT
. | TRBJ1-2 | TRBV29-1 | TRBD1 | CSGEVQGNYGYTF | TGCAGCGGGGAAGTACAGGGGAACTATGGCTACACCTTC
. | TRBJ2-1 | TRBV9 | . | CTSSTGTYNEQFF | TGTACCAGCAGCACAGGGACCTACAATGAGCAGTTCTTC
many | TRBJ1-3 | TRBV2 | . | CASSVAGGNTIYF | TGTGCCAGCAGTGTTGCGGGAGGAAACACCATATATTTT
. | TRBJ2-5 | TRBV20-1 | . | CSARDSLAGETQYF | TGCAGTGCTAGAGATTCACTAGCCGGGGAGACCCAGTACTTC
. | TRBJ1-2 | TRBV12-3/TRBV12-4 | . | CASSPRQTAGGGYTF | TGTGCCAGCAGTCCCCGACAGACCGCTGGGGGTGGCTACACCTTC
. | TRBJ1-2 | TRBV27 | . | CASSPDRRAYGYTF | TGTGCCAGCAGTCCCGACAGGCGCGCCTATGGCTACACCTTC
many | TRBJ1-4 | TRBV18 | . | CASSPILFEKLFF | TGTGCCAGCTCACCAATTCTGTTCGAAAAACTGTTTTTT
once | TRBJ2-1 | TRBV28 | TRBD2 | CASRTGTSGSSYNEQFF | TGTGCCAGCAGAACCGGGACTAGCGGATCTTCCTACAATGAGCAGTTCTTC
. | TRBJ1-6 | TRBV10-3 | . | CAIMAQENSPLHF | TGTGCCATCATGGCACAGGAAAATTCACCCCTCCACTTT
. | TRBJ2-2 | TRBV12-3/TRBV12-4 | . | CASTPVGDGELFF | TGTGCCAGCACCCCGGTTGGGGACGGGGAGCTGTTTTTT
few | TRBJ2-1 | TRBV5-1 | . | CASSLVQGSSYNEQFF | TGCGCCAGCAGCTTGGTCCAGGGAAGCTCCTACAATGAGCAGTTCTTC
. | TRBJ1-2 | TRBV7-9 | TRBD1 | CASSPPGTALYGYTF | TGTGCCAGCAGCCCCCCCGGGACAGCCCTCTATGGCTACACCTTC
. | TRBJ2-1 | TRBV27 | . | CASSLRRGYNEQFF | TGTGCCAGTAGTTTAAGGAGGGGATACAATGAGCAGTTCTTC
. | TRBJ2-3 | TRBV5-1 | TRBD1 | CASSLGTGSSDTQYF | TGCGCCAGCAGCTTGGGGACAGGTAGTTCAGATACGCAGTATTTT
few | TRBJ2-3 | TRBV6-2/TRBV6-3 | . | CASSRRGVLDPRGTDTQYF | TGTGCCAGCAGCCGACGCGGGGTTTTGGACCCCCGGGGCACAGATACGCAGTATTTT
few | TRBJ2-1 | TRBV11-2 | TRBD2 | CASSAGLAVYNEQFF | TGTGCCAGCAGCGCGGGACTAGCGGTCTACAATGAGCAGTTCTTC
. | TRBJ2-2 | TRBV12-3/TRBV12-4 | . | CAIEGGENTGELFF | TGTGCCATCGAGGGGGGGGAGAACACCGGGGAGCTGTTTTTT
. | TRBJ1-4 | TRBV3-1 | TRBD1 | CASSLRQGSEKLFF | TGTGCCAGCAGCCTTCGACAGGGGAGCGAAAAACTGTTTTTT
. | TRBJ2-1 | TRBV6-2/TRBV6-3 | TRBD1 | CASSYGQGANEQFF | TGTGCCAGCAGTTACGGTCAGGGGGCCAATGAGCAGTTCTTC
. | TRBJ2-5 | TRBV5-8 | TRBD2 | CASSLAGTSGRQETQYF | TGTGCCAGCAGCTTGGCCGGGACTAGCGGGAGACAGGAGACCCAGTACTTC
. | TRBJ2-2 | TRBV20-1 | . | CSAAGYTGELFF | TGCAGTGCGGCAGGTTACACCGGGGAGCTGTTTTTT
. | TRBJ1-1 | TRBV2 | . | CASSEEGRGTEAFF | TGTGCCAGCAGTGAGGAGGGGCGTGGGACTGAAGCTTTCTTT
. | TRBJ1-2 | TRBV4-3 | . | CASSQEGVEQGGYGYTF | TGTGCCAGCAGCCAAGAGGGGGTCGAGCAGGGAGGCTATGGCTACACCTTC
. | TRBJ2-7 | TRBV20-1 | . | CSARHGIYEQYF | TGCAGTGCTAGACACGGGATCTACGAGCAGTACTTC
few | TRBJ1-5 | TRBV7-9 | TRBD1 | CASSSNRGGIANQPQHF | TGTGCCAGCAGTTCAAACAGGGGAGGAATCGCCAATCAGCCCCAGCATTTT
few | TRBJ2-1 | TRBV7-3 | . | CASSPSLGSYNEQFF | TGTGCCAGCAGCCCGAGTCTAGGGTCCTACAATGAGCAGTTCTTC
few | TRBJ2-7 | TRBV7-2 | . | CASSLGQHPSYEQYF | TGTGCCAGCAGCTTAGGTCAGCACCCCTCCTACGAGCAGTACTTC
few | TRBJ2-3 | TRBV20-1 | . | CSAPPGHLTDTQYF | TGCAGTGCTCCACCGGGACATCTCACAGATACGCAGTATTTT
few | TRBJ2-7 | TRBV5-1 | . | CASGANPSYEQYF | TGCGCCAGCGGGGCGAATCCTTCCTACGAGCAGTACTTC
. | TRBJ2-1 | TRBV20-1 | TRBD1 | CSAKRTGSYNEQFF | TGCAGTGCTAAGAGGACAGGTTCCTACAATGAGCAGTTCTTC
. | TRBJ2-5 | TRBV5-1 | . | CASQQMTDQETQYF | TGCGCCAGCCAACAGATGACAGATCAAGAGACCCAGTACTTC
few | TRBJ2-5 | TRBV7-6 | TRBD2 | CASSSGLAGFQETQYF | TGTGCCAGCAGCTCGGGACTAGCGGGGTTTCAAGAGACCCAGTACTTC
. | TRBJ2-7 | TRBV7-2 | . | CASSLVRGTYEQYF | TGTGCCAGCAGCTTAGTGCGGGGCACCTACGAGCAGTACTTC
. | TRBJ2-5 | TRBV29-1 | . | CSVGSGKETQYF | TGCAGCGTTGGGTCGGGGAAAGAGACCCAGTACTTC